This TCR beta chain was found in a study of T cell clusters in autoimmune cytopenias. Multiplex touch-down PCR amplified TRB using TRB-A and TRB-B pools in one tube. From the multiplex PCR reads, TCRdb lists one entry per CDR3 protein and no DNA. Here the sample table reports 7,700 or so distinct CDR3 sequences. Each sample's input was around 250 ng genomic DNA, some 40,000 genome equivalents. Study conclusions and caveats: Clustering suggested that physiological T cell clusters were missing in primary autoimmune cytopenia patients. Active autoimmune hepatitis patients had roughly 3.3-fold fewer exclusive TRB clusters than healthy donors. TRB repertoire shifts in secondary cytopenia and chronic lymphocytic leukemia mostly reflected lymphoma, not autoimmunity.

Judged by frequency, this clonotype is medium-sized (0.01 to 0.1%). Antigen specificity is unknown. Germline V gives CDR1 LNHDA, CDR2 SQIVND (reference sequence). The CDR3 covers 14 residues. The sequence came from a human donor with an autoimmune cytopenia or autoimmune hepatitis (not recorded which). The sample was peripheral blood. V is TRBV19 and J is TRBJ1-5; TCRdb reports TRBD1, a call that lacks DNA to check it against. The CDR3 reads CASSIGGSGQPQHF.